The clone carrying this T cell receptor (beta chain) came up a few times. What it recognizes is unknown. This CDR3 region has 14 residues. V was trimmed by 5 bases and J by 5 bases, leaving 12 bases between them. The germline CDR1 and CDR2 sequences are SEHNR and FQNEAQ (reference sequence). The data derive from a study of identical twins. Each CDR3 protein gets one entry after TCRdb re-called the 5' RACE reads with MiXCR. The repertoire consists of 400,000 to 500,000 distinct CDR3 sequences, with roughly an eighth occurring once and the leading ten covering 0.98%. Everyone who donated was a healthy Caucasian. General study results and limits: Monozygotic twin pairs showed more out-of-frame TCR alpha sharing than models estimated. The analysis was cross-sectional rather than longitudinal within donors. Zero-insertion results could be subject to partial confounding by invariant MAIT and iNKT cells.

These same data were also listed under a study on yellow fever vaccine responses in identical twins.

The receptor's source is a woman under 30 in good health. This chain links TRBV7-9 with TRBJ2-2, with D unclear. The source material was CD4+ T cells sorted from blood. In nucleotides, the CDR3 is TGTGCCAGCAGCCTCAGCATGGGGACCGGGGAGCTGTTTTTT. Translation gives CASSLSMGTGELFF.